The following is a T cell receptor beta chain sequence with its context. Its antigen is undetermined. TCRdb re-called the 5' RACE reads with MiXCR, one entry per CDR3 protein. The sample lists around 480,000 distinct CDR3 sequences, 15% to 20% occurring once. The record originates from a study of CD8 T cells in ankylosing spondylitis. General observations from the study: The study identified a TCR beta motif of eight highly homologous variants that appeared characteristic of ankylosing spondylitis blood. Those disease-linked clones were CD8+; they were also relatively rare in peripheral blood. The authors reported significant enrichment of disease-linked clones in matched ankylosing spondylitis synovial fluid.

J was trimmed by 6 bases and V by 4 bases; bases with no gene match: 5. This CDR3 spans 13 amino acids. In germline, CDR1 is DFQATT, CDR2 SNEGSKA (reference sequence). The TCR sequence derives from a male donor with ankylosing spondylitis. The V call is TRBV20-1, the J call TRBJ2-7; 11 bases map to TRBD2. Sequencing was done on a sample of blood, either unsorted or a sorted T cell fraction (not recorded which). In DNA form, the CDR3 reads TGCAGTGCTAAACTAGCGGGAGTGTTCGAGCAGTACTTC. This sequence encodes CSAKLAGVFEQYF.